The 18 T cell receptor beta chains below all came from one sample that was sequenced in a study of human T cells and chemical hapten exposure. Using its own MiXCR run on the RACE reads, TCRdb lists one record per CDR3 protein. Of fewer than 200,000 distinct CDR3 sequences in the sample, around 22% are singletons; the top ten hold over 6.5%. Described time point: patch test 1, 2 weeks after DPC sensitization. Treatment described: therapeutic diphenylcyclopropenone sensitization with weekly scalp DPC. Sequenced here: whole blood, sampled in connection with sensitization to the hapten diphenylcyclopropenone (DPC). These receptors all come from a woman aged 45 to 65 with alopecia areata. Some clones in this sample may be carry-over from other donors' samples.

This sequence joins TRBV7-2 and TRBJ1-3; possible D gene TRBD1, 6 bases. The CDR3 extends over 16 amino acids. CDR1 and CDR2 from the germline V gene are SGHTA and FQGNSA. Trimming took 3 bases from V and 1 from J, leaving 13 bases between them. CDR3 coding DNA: TGTGCCAGCAGCTTGGGGGGCGGCCTTTCTGGAAACACCATATATTTT. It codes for CASSLGGGLSGNTIYF.

The CDR3 region has the DNA TGCAGCGTTGAAGCGGGGACTGGAAACACCATATATTTT. The encoded protein is CSVEAGTGNTIYF. V usage is TRBV29-1 and J usage is TRBJ1-3; D unresolved. The CDR3 has 13 residues. V lost 1 base and J 2 bases, leaving 6 bases between the germline ends. The germline gives CDR1 SQVTM, CDR2 ANQGSEA.

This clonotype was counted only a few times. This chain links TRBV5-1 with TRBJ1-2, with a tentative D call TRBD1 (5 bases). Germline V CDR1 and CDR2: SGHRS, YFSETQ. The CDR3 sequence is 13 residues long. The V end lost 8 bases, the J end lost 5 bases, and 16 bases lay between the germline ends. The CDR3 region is CASTPGGEYGYTF. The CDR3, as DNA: TGCGCCAGTACACCCGGGGGAGAATATGGCTACACCTTC.

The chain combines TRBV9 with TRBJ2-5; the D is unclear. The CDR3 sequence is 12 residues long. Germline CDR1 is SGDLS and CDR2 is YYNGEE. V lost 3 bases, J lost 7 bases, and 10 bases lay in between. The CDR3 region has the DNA TGTGCCAGCAGCGAAGGGCCGGGGACCCAGTACTTC. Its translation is CASSEGPGTQYF.

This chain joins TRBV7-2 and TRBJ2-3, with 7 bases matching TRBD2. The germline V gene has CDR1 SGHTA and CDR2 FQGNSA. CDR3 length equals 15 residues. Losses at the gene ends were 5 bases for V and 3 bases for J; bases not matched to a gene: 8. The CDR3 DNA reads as TGTGCCAGCAGCCACCCCGGGACTACGACAGATACGCAGTATTTT. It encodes CASSHPGTTTDTQYF.

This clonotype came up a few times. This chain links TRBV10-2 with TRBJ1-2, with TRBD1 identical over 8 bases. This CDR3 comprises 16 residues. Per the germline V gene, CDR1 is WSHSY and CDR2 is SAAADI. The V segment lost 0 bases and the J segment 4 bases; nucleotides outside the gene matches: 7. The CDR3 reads CASSESGRGPLYGYTF. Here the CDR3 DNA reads TGCGCCAGCAGTGAGTCCGGCAGGGGGCCGCTCTATGGCTACACCTTC.

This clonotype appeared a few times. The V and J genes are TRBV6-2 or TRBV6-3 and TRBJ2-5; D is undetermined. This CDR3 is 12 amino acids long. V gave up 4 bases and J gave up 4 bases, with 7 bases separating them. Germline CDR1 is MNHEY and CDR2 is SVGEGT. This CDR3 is CASSWTRETQYF. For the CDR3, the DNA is TGTGCCAGCAGTTGGACCCGAGAGACCCAGTACTTC.

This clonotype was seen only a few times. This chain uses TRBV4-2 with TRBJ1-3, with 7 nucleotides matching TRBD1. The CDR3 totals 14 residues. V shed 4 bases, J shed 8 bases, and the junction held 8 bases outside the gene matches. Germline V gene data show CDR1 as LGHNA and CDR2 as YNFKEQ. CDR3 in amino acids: CASSPRTGRDTIYF. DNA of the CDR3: TGTGCCAGCAGCCCTCGGACAGGCAGAGACACCATATATTTT.

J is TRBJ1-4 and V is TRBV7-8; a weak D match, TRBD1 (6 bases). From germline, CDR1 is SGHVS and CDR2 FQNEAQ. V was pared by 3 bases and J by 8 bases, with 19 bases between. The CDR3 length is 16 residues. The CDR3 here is CASSFPPRGLGEKLFF. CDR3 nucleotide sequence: TGTGCCAGCAGCTTTCCCCCCAGGGGCTTGGGGGAAAAACTGTTTTTT.

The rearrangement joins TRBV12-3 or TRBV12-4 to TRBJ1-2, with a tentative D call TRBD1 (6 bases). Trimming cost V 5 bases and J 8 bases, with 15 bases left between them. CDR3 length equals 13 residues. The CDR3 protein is CASSPQGRYGYTF. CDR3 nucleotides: TGTGCCAGCAGTCCACAGGGACGATACGGCTACACCTTC.

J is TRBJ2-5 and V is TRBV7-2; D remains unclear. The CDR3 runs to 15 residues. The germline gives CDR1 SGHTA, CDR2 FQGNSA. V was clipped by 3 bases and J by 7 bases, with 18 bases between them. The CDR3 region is CASSLAPAAYVTQYF. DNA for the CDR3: TGTGCCAGCAGCTTGGCGCCCGCGGCGTATGTGACCCAGTACTTC.

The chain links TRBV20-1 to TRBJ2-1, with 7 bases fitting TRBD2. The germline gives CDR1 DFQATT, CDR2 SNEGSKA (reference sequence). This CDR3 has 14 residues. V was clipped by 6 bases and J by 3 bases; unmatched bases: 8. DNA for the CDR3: TGCAGTGCGCCTCCAAGCGGGATCTACAATGAGCAGTTCTTC. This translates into CSAPPSGIYNEQFF.

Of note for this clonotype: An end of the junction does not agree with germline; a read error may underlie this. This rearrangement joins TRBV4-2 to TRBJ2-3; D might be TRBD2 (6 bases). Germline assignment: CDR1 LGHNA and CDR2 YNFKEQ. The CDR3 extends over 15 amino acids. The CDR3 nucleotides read TGTGCCAGCAGCAAAGAGGGGCGGGAAGTGGATACGCAGTATTTT. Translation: CASSKEGREVDTQYF.

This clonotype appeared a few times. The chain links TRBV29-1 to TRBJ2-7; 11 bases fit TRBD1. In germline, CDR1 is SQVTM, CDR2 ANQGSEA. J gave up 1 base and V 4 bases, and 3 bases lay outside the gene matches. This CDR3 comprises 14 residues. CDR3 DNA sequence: TGCAGCGTTGGGACAGGGGGCTTATCCTACGAGCAGTACTTC. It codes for CSVGTGGLSYEQYF.

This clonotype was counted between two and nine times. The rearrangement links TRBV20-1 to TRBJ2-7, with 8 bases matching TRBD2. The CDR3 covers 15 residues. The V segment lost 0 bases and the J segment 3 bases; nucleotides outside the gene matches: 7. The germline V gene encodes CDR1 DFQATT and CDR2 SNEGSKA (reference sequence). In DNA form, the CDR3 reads TGCAGTGCTAGAGATCTAGGCGGGAGGAACTACGAGCAGTACTTC. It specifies CSARDLGGRNYEQYF.

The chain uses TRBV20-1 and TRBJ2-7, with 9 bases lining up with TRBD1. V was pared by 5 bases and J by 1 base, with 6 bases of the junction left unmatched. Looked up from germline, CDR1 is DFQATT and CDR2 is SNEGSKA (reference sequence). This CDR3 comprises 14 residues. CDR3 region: CSASRQGESYEQYF. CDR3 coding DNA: TGCAGTGCTTCCAGACAGGGGGAATCCTACGAGCAGTACTTC.

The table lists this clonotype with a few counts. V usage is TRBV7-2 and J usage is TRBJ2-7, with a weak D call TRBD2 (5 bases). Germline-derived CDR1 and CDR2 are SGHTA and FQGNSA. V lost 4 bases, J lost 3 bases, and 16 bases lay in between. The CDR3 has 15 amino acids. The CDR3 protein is CASSSRDYNIYEQYF. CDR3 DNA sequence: TGTGCCAGCAGCTCCCGGGATTATAACATCTACGAGCAGTACTTC.

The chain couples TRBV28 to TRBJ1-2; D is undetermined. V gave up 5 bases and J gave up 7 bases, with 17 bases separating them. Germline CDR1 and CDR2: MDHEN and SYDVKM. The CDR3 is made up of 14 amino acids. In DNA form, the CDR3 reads TGTGCCAGCAGTCTCCACGGGGTGGATGGTGGCTACACCTTC. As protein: CASSLHGVDGGYTF.